This section outlines one T cell receptor (beta chain) sequence together with its context. Produced via immunoSEQ multiplex PCR; TCRdb's table is partial and in-frame only. The top ten hold roughly 15% of the sample, which has some 170,000 clones, roughly 82% seen once. The record originates from a study of blood T cell repertoires in COVID-19. Germline V gene lookup returns CDR1 LNHDA and CDR2 SQIVND (reference sequence). With 6 bases clipped from V and 5 bases from J, the junction kept 12 bases outside the gene matches. This CDR3 has 16 residues. Input material: PBMCs or T cells enriched from blood (not recorded which). This TCR came from a man between 50 and 59 years old who had recovered from COVID-19. V and J are TRBV19 and TRBJ1-5; 8 bases line up with TRBD1. The CDR3 sequence is CASSTSGTGIYQPQHF. The CDR3 DNA follows: TGTGCCAGTAGCACCTCCGGGACAGGCATTTATCAGCCCCAGCATTTT.